This T cell receptor beta chain is from a study of sequential checkpoint blockade in melanoma. Study details: Arm A got nivolumab then ipilimumab; arm B the reverse, 1:1.

This table comes from immunoSEQ multiplex PCR, and its TCRdb copy is limited to in-frame clones, with some not included. The profile shows under 40,000 clones, approximately 91% of them singletons. Germline V gene lookup returns CDR1 SGHRS and CDR2 YFSETQ. This CDR3 contains 15 residues. With 1 base clipped from V and 6 bases from J, the junction kept 5 bases outside the gene matches. As to treatment: randomized to nivolumab then ipilimumab (arm A) or the reverse (arm B). DNA-damaging chemotherapy had not been given to any patient beforehand. The chain carries TRBV5-1 and TRBJ2-3; TRBD2 agrees at 10 bases. This TCR derives from a human donor with melanoma. The specimen was CD8+ T cells sorted from blood (inferred from file names), collected from a patient given nivolumab and ipilimumab in sequence. The CDR3 loop reads CASSLWLAGDDTQYF. The CDR3 nucleotides read TGCGCCAGCAGCTTGTGGCTAGCGGGGGACGATACGCAGTATTTT.